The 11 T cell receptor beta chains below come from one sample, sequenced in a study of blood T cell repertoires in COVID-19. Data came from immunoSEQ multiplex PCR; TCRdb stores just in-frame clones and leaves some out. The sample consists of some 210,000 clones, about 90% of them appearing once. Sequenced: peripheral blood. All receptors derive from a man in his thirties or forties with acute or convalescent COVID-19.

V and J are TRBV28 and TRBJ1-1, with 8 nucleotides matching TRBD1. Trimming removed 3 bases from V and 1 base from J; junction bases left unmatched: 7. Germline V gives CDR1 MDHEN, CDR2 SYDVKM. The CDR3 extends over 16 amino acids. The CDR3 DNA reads TGTGCCAGCAGTTTGGGTCAGGGGGCTGGGAACACTGAAGCTTTCTTT. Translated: CASSLGQGAGNTEAFF.

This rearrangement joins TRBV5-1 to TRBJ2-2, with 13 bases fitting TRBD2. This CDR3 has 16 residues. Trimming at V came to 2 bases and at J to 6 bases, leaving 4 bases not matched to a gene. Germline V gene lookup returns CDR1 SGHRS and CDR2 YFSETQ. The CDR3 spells CASSFGLAGESGELFF. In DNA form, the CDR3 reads TGCGCCAGCAGCTTCGGACTAGCGGGGGAATCCGGGGAGCTGTTTTTT.

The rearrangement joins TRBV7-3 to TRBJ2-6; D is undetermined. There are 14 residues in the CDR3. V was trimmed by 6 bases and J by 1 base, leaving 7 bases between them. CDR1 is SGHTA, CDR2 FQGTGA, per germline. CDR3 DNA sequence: TGTGCCAGCAGTCCCGGGTCTGGGGCCAACGTCCTGACTTTC. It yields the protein CASSPGSGANVLTF. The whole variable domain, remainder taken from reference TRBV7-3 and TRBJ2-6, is GAGVSQTPSNKVTEKGKYVELRCDPISGHTALYWYRQSLGQGPEFLIYFQGTGAADDSGLPNDRFFAVRPEGSVSTLKIQRTERGDSAVYLCASSPGSGANVLTFGAGSRLTVL.

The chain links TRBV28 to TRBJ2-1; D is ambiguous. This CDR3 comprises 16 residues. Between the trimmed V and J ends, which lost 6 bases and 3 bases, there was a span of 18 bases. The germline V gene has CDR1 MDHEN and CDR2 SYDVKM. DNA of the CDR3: TGTGCCAGCAGGGCCCGCCGTGAACGGAGCTACAATGAGCAGTTCTTC. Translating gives CASRARRERSYNEQFF.

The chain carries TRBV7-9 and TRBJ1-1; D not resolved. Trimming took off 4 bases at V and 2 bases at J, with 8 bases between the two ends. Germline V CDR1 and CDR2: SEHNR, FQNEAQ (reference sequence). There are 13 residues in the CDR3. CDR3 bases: TGTGCCAGCAGCTCCTACGTTAACACTGAAGCTTTCTTT. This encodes CASSSYVNTEAFF.

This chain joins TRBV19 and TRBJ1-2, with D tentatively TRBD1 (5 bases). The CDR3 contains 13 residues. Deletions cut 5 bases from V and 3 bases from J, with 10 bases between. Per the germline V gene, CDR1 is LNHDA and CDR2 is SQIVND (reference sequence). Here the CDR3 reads CASSSGLDYGYTF. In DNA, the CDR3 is TGTGCCAGTAGTTCGGGACTTGACTATGGCTACACCTTC.

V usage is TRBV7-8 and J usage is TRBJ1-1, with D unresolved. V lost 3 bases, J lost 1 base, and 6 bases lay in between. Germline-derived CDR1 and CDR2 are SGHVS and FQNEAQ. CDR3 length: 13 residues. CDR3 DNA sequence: TGTGCCAGCAGCTTTGGAGGGAACACTGAAGCTTTCTTT. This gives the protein CASSFGGNTEAFF.

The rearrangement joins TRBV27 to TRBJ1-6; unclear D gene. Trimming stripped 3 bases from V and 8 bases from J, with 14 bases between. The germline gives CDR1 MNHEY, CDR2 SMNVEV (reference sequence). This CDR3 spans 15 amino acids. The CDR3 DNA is TGTGCCAGCAGTTTTACCCCTGAGAGGTATTCACCCCTCCACTTT. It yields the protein CASSFTPERYSPLHF.

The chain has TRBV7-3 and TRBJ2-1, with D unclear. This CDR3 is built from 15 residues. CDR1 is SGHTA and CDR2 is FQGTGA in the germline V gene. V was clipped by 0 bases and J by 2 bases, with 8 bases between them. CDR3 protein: CASSLTYRTYNEQFF. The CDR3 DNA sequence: TGTGCCAGCAGCTTAACCTACCGAACCTACAATGAGCAGTTCTTC.

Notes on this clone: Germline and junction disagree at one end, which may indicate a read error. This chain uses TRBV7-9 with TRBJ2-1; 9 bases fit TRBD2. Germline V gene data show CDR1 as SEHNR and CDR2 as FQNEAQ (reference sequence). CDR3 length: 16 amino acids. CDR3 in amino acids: CASSLVAGVAYDEQFF. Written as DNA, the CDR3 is TGTGCCAGCAGCTTGGTAGCGGGAGTGGCCTACGATGAGCAGTTCTTC.

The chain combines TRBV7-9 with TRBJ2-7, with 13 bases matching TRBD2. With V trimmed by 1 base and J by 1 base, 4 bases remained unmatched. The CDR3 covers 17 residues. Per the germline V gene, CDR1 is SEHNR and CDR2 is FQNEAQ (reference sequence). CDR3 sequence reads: CASSLEGGLAGSYEQYF. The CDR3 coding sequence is TGTGCCAGCAGCTTAGAGGGGGGACTAGCGGGGTCCTACGAGCAGTACTTC. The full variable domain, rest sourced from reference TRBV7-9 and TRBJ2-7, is DTGVSQNPRHKITKRGQNVTFRCDPISEHNRLYWYRQTLGQGPEFLTYFQNEAQLEKSRLLSDRFSAERPKGSFSTLEIQRTEQGDSAMYLCASSLEGGLAGSYEQYFGPGTRLTVT.